Listed below are T cell receptor beta chains from one sample, sequenced in a study of blood T cell repertoires in COVID-19. Repertoires were generated with immunoSEQ multiplex PCR, while TCRdb's copy carries only in-frame clones and drops some. The table includes over 200,000 clones, roughly 86% detected once. Sequencing was carried out using peripheral blood. The receptors were gathered from a man aged 40-49 years who had recovered from COVID-19. Both conserved end residues are part of each CDR3. A D gene is named only where the DNA matches it firmly. Clone size, where shown, is once, few, many, or a class for clones that have expanded.

v_call	d_call	j_call	clone_size	cdr3_nt	cdr3_aa
TRBV4-1	-	TRBJ2-1	once	TGCGCCAGCAGCCAAGATAGTAGCACCGTATTTGAGCAGTTCTTC	CASSQDSSTVFEQFF
TRBV10-3	TRBD1	TRBJ1-3	-	TGTGCCATCAGTCGGACAGGATGGAGCTCTGGAAACACCATATATTTT	CAISRTGWSSGNTIYF
TRBV5-4	TRBD2	TRBJ2-7	-	TGTGCCAGCAGCTCCACCCCCGGGACTAGCCACTACGAGCAGTACTTC	CASSSTPGTSHYEQYF
TRBV6-5	-	TRBJ1-1	-	TGTGCCAGCAGTTACGACGGGGGGACTGAAGCTTTCTTT	CASSYDGGTEAFF
TRBV7-9	TRBD2	TRBJ2-1	-	TGTGCCAGCAGCTTAGCCGGCCAAGCGGGAGGGAGATACAATGAGCAGTTCTTC	CASSLAGQAGGRYNEQFF
TRBV21-1	-	TRBJ1-5	-	TGTGCCAGCAGCAAAGGGGACAGCCCCAATCAGCCCCAGCATTTT	CASSKGDSPNQPQHF
TRBV6-5	-	TRBJ2-7	-	TGTGCCAGCACTCTGACCCTATCAGTCAGGAACGAGCAGTACTTC	CASTLTLSVRNEQYF
TRBV5-1	TRBD1	TRBJ1-1	-	TGCGCCAGCAGCCGTACGACAGGGGGCACTGAAGCTTTCTTT	CASSRTTGGTEAFF
TRBV12-5	-	TRBJ1-1	-	TGTGCTTCGCCCCCGGGGGGACAGAACACTGAAGCTTTCTTT	CASPPGGQNTEAFF
TRBV6-5	-	TRBJ2-7	-	TGTGCCAGCAGCCCCGGGGTAGGTTGGGGTCACGAGCAGTACTTC	CASSPGVGWGHEQYF
TRBV11-2	TRBD2	TRBJ2-5	-	TGTGCCAGCAGCCTAGACACCGGTGGACTAGCGGGAGAGGAGTCGGAGACCCAGTACTTC	CASSLDTGGLAGEESETQYF
TRBV4-3	-	TRBJ2-7	-	TGCGCCAGCAGTGATACTGTACAGGGAGGGTACGAGCAGTACTTC	CASSDTVQGGYEQYF
TRBV19	TRBD1	TRBJ1-1	-	TGTGCCAGTAGTACAGGGACAGGGGGCACTGAAGCTTTCTTT	CASSTGTGGTEAFF
TRBV10-3	TRBD2	TRBJ2-7	once	TGTGCCATCAGCGCCTCTGGGCTAGCGGGAAACGAGCAGTACTTC	CAISASGLAGNEQYF
TRBV6-1	TRBD2	TRBJ2-3	-	TGTGCCAGCAGTGAAGGAGCGGGAAGCACAGATACGCAGTATTTT	CASSEGAGSTDTQYF
TRBV9	TRBD2	TRBJ2-5	-	TGTGCCAGCAGCGTAGGGACTAGCGGCCAAGAGACCCAGTACTTC	CASSVGTSGQETQYF
TRBV29-1	-	TRBJ2-1	-	TGCAGAGTCGGGGGGCCCCAGTTCTTC	CRVGGPQFF
TRBV5-1	TRBD2	TRBJ2-7	-	TGCGCCAGCAGTGACGGGACTAGCGGGATTATGTTCTACGAGCAGTACTTC	CASSDGTSGIMFYEQYF
TRBV7-8	TRBD2	TRBJ2-1	-	TGTGCCAGCAGCTTAGTATTTTCCAGCGGGAGTGGGAATGAGCAGTTCTTC	CASSLVFSSGSGNEQFF
TRBV5-1	TRBD2	TRBJ2-1	-	TGCGCCAGCGGTACCCCACTAGCGGGCTCCTACAATGAGCAGTTCTTC	CASGTPLAGSYNEQFF
TRBV27	TRBD1	TRBJ2-3	-	TGTGCCAGCAGTTCACCGACAGGGGGCACAGATACGCAGTATTTT	CASSSPTGGTDTQYF
TRBV3-1/TRBV3-2	-	TRBJ1-6	once	TGTGCCAGCAGCCCTAGGAGGGGTAATTCACCCCTCCACTTT	CASSPRRGNSPLHF